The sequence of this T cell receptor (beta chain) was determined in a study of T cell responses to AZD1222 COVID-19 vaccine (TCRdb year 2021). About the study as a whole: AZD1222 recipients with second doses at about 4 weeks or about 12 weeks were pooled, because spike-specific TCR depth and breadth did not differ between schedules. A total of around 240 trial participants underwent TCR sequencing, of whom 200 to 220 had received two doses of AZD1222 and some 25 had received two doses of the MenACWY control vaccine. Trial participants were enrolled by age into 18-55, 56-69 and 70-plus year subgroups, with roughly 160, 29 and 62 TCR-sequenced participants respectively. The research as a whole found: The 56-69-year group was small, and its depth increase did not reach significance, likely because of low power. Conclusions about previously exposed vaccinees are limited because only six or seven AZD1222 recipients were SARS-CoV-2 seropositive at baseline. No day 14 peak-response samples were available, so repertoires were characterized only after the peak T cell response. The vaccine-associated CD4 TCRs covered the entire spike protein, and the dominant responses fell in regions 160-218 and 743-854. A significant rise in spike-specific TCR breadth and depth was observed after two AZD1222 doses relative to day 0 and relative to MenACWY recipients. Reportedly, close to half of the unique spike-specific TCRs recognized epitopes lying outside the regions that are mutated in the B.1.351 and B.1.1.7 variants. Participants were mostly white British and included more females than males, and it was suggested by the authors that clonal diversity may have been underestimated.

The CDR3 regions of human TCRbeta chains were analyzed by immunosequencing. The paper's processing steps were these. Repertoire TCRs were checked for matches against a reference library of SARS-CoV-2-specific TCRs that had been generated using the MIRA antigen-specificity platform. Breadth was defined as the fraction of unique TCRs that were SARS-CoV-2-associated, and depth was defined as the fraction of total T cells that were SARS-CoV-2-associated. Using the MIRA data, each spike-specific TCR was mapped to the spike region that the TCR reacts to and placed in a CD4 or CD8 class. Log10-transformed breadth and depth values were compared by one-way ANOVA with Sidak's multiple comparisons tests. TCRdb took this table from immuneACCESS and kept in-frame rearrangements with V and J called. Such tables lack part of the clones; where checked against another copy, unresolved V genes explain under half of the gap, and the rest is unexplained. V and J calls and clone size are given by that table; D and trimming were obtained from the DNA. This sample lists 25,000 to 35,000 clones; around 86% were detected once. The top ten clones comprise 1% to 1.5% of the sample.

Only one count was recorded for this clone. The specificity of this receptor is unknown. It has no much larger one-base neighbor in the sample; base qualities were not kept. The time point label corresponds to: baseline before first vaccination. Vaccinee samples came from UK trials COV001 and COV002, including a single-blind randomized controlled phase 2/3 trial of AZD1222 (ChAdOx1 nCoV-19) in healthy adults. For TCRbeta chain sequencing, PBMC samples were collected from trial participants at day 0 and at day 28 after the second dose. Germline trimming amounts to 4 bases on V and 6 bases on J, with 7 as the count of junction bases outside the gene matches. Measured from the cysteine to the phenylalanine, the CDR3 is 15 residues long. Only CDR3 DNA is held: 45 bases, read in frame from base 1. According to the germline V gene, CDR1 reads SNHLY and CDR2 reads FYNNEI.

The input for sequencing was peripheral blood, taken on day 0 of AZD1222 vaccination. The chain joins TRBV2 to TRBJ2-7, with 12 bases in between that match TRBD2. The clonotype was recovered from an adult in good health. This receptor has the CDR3 CASSVTTSGSSEQYF. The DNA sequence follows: TGTGCCAGCAGTGTGACGACTAGCGGGAGCTCCGAGCAGTACTTC.